This paragraph covers one T cell receptor beta chain sequence. The antigen remains undetermined. A junction end diverges from the germline sequence, so it may reflect a read error. The sample is drawn from a study of identifying expanded T cells in peripheral blood. General study points: Technical replicates showed 0.9 to 1.5 changed clones; approximately 2 weeks 15 to 20; four weeks 19. Variance in clone template counts between roughly 2-week samples significantly increased with total template count across all healthy donors.

Germline values: CDR1 LNHDA, CDR2 SQIVND (reference sequence). The CDR3 length is 14 residues. Here immunoSEQ multiplex PCR was the method, and the copy in TCRdb shows in-frame clones only, minus some. Counted here are around 85,000 clones, around 89% occurring once; the ten biggest clones make up around 2.8%. Collection occurred without any documented infections or immune events in donors. The J gene is TRBJ2-7, the V gene TRBV19; weak D call: TRBD2 (5 bases). Sequences were obtained from blood. The TCR originated in a person aged 18-70 years in good health. CDR3 protein: CASSIAGLSYEQYF. In nucleotides, the CDR3 is TGTGCCAGTAGCATAGCTGGACTGTCCTACGAGCAGTACTTC.